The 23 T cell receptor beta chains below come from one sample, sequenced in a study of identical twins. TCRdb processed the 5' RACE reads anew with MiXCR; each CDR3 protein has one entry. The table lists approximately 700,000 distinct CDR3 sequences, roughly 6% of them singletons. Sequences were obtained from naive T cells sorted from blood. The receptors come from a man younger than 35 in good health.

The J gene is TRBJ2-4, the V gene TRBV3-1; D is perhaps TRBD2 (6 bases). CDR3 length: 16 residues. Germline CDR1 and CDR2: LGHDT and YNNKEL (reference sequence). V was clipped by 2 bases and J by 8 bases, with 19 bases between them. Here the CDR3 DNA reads TGTGCCAGCAGCCAATTGGGTGATGGGGAGGTAGACATTCAGTACTTC. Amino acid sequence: CASSQLGDGEVDIQYF.

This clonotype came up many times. DNA of the CDR3: TGTGCCAGCAGTCACCAGAGCGGCGGGAGGAGTTACAATGAGCAGTTCTTC. It specifies CASSHQSGGRSYNEQFF. The chain is built from TRBV6-5 and TRBJ2-1; the match to TRBD2 covers 8 bases. The germline V gene has CDR1 MNHEY and CDR2 SVGAGI. This CDR3 has 17 amino acids. The junction had 13 bases not matched to a gene; V was cut back by 5 bases and J by 4 bases.

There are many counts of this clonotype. The CDR3, as DNA: TGTGCCAGCAGCACGAATACGGGGCCCAATCAGCCCCAGCATTTT. Translating gives CASSTNTGPNQPQHF. The chain carries TRBV21-1 and TRBJ1-5; TRBD1 is taken as the D call from the table, unchecked against the DNA. TRBV21-1 is noted as a pseudogene. The CDR3 sequence is 15 residues long.

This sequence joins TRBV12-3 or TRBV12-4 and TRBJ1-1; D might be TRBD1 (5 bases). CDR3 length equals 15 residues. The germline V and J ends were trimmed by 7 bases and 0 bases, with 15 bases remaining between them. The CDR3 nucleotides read TGTGCCAGCATCATCGGTGGGGGGATGAACACTGAAGCTTTCTTT. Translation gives CASIIGGGMNTEAFF.

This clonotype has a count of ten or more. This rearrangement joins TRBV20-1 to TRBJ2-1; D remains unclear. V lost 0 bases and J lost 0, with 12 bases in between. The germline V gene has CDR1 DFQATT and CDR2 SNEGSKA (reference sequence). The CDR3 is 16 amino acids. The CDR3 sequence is CSARDESQSSYNEQFF. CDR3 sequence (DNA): TGCAGTGCTAGAGATGAGTCACAGAGCTCCTACAATGAGCAGTTCTTC.

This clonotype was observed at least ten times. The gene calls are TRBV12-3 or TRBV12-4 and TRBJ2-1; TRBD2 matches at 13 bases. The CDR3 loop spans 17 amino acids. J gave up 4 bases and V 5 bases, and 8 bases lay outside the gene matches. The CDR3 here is CASSNPRTSGGYNEQFF. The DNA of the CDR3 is TGTGCCAGCAGTAATCCCCGGACTAGCGGGGGTTACAATGAGCAGTTCTTC.

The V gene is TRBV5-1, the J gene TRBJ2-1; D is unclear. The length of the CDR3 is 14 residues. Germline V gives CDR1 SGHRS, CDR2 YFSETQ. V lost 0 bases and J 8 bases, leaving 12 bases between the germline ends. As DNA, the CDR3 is TGCGCCAGCAGCTTGGTGGCGACTGGGGATGAGCAGTTCTTC. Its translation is CASSLVATGDEQFF.

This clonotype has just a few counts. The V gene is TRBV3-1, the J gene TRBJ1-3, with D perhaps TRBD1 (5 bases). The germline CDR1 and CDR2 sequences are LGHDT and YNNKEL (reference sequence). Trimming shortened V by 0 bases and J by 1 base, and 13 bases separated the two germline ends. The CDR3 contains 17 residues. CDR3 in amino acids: CASSQDRGGRSGNTIYF. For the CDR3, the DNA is TGTGCCAGCAGCCAAGATCGGGGGGGACGATCTGGAAACACCATATATTTT.

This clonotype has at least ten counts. The CDR3 spells CSARDLGLATYEQYF. As DNA, the CDR3 is TGCAGTGCTAGAGATCTCGGACTAGCGACCTACGAGCAGTACTTC. The chain carries TRBV20-1 and TRBJ2-7; TRBD2 agrees at 9 bases. The CDR3 extends over 15 amino acids. CDR1 is DFQATT, CDR2 SNEGSKA, per germline (reference sequence). The V gene end was trimmed by 0 bases and the J gene end by 2 bases; junction bases not matched to a gene: 5.

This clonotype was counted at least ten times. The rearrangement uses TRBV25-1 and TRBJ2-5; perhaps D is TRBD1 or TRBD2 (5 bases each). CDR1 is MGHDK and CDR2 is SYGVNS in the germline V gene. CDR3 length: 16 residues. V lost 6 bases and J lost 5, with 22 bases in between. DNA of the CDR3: TGTGCCAGCAGCGACGCATCCGGGACCACCAGGGAGACCCAGTACTTC. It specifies CASSDASGTTRETQYF.

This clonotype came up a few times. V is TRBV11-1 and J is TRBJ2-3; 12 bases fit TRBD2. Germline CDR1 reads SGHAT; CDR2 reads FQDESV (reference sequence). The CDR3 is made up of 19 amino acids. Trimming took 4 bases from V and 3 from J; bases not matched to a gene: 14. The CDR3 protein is CASSSPVPLAGGRTDTQYF. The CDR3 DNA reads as TGTGCCAGCAGCTCACCAGTTCCTCTAGCGGGAGGGAGGACAGATACGCAGTATTTT.

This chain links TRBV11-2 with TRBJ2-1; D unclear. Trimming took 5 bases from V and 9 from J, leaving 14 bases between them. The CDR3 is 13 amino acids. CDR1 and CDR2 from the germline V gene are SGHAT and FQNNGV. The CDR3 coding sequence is TGTGCCAGCAGCGCAAGCTTGCGACCTGAGCAGTTCTTC. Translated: CASSASLRPEQFF.

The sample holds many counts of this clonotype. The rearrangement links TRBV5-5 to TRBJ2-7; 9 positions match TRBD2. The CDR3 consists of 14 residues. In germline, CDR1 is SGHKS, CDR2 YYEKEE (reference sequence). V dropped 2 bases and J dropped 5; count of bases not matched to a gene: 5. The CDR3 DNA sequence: TGTGCCAGCAGCTTTTACTGGACTAGCGACGAGCAGTACGTC. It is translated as CASSFYWTSDEQYV.

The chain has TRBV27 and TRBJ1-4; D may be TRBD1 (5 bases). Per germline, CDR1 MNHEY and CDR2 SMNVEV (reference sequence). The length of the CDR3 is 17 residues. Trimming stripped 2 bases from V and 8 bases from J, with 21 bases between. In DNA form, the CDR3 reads TGTGCCAGCAGTTTACGCTGGAGACAGAGCATAGGCGAAAAACTGTTTTTT. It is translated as CASSLRWRQSIGEKLFF.

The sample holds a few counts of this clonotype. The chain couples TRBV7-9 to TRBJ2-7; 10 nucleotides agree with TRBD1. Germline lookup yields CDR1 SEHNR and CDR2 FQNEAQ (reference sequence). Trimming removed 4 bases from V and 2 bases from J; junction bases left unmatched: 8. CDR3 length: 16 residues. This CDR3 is CASSSGPGTGAYEQYV. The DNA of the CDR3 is TGTGCCAGCAGCTCCGGTCCCGGGACAGGGGCCTACGAGCAGTACGTC.

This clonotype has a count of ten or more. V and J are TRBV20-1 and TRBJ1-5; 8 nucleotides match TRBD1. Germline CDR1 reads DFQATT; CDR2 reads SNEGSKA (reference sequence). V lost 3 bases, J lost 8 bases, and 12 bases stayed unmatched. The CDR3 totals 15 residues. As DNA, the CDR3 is TGCAGTGCTAGGTCAGGGGGCGATCTACTAAAGCCCCAGCATTTT. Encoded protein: CSARSGGDLLKPQHF.

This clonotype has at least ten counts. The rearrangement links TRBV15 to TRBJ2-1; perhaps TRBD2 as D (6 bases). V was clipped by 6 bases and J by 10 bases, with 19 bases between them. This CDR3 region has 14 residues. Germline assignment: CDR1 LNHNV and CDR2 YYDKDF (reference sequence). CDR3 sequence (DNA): TGTGCCACCAGTCAGGAAAGGAGGGAAGGGGAGCAGTTCTTC. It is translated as CATSQERREGEQFF.

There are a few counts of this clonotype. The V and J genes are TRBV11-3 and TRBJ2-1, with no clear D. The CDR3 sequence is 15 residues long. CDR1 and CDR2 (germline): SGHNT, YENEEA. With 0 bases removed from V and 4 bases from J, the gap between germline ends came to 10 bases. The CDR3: CASSLDLGKYNEQFF. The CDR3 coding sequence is TGTGCCAGCAGCTTAGATTTGGGGAAGTACAATGAGCAGTTCTTC. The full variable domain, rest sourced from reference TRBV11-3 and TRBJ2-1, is EAGVVQSPRYKIIEKKQPVAFWCNPISGHNTLYWYLQNLGQGPELLIRYENEEAVDDSQLPKDRFSAERLKGVDSTLKIQPAELGDSAVYLCASSLDLGKYNEQFFGPGTRLTVL.

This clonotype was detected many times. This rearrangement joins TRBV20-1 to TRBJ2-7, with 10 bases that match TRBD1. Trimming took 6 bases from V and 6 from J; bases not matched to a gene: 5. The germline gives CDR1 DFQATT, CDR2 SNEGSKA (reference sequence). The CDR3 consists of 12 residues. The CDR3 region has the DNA TGCAGTGCCACCGGACAGGGGGTCGAGCAGTACGTC. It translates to CSATGQGVEQYV.

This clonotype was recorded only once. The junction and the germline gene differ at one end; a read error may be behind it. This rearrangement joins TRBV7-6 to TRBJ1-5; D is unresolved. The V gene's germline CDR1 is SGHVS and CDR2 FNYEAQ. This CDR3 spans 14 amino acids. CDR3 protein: CASSLEYSNQPRHF. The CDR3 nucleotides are TGTGCCAGCAGCTTAGAGTATAGCAATCAGCCCCGGCATTTT.

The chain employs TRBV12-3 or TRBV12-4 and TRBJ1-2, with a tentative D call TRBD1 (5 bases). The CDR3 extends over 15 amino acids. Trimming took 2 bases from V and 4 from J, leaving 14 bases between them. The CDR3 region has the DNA TGTGCCAGCAGTTTATTTGACAGCCTCGTCTATGGCTACACCTTC. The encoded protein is CASSLFDSLVYGYTF.

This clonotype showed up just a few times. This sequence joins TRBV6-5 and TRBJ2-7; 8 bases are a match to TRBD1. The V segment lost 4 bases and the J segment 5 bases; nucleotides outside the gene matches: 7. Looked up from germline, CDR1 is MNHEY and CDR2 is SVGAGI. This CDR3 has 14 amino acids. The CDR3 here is CASSLTQGANEQYV. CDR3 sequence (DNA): TGTGCCAGCAGTTTAACCCAGGGGGCGAACGAGCAGTACGTC.

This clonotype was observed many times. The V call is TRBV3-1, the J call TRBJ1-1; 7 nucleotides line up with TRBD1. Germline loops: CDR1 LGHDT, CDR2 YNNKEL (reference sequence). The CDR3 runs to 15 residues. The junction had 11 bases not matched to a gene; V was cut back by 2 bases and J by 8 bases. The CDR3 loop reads CASSQTPTGSGEAFF. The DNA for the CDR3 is TGTGCCAGCAGCCAAACCCCGACAGGGTCAGGAGAAGCTTTCTTT.